One sample yielded the 26 T cell receptor beta chains listed below, sequenced in a study of blood T cell repertoires in COVID-19. Sequencing was performed with immunoSEQ multiplex PCR; in TCRdb, only in-frame clones are kept and a portion is missing. The repertoire holds some 180,000 clones, with approximately 91% as singletons. Sequencing input: peripheral blood. These receptor sequences come from a man aged 35-49 years with acute or convalescent COVID-19.

The chain links TRBV6-5 to TRBJ2-7; a weak D match, TRBD1 (5 bases). Trimming cost V 10 bases and J 3 bases, with 16 bases left between them. Germline CDR1 is MNHEY and CDR2 is SVGAGI. There are 13 residues in the CDR3. The CDR3 nucleotides read TGTGCCACCCTCAGTCCAGGGAACTACGAGCAGTACTTC. Protein sequence: CATLSPGNYEQYF.

The V and J genes are TRBV4-1 and TRBJ1-1; possible D gene TRBD1, 5 bases. CDR3 length: 16 residues. With 0 bases removed from V and 4 bases from J, the gap between germline ends came to 15 bases. Germline V gene data show CDR1 as MGHRA and CDR2 as YSYEKL. CDR3 sequence: CASSQEEGAGVTEAFF. In DNA, the CDR3 is TGCGCCAGCAGCCAAGAAGAAGGGGCGGGGGTCACTGAAGCTTTCTTT.

This clone came up once. The chain has TRBV7-9 and TRBJ1-1; 8 nucleotides match TRBD1. CDR3 length: 15 residues. The germline V gene has CDR1 SEHNR and CDR2 FQNEAQ (reference sequence). V was clipped by 5 bases and J by 0 bases; unmatched bases: 5. As DNA, the CDR3 is TGTGCCAGCAGCCCCCCGGGACAGGTGAACACTGAAGCTTTCTTT. It codes for CASSPPGQVNTEAFF.

The chain employs TRBV2 and TRBJ2-7; 9 bases line up with TRBD1. CDR3 length: 15 residues. In germline, CDR1 is SNHLY, CDR2 FYNNEI. The V gene end was trimmed by 7 bases and the J gene end by 2 bases; junction bases not matched to a gene: 9. The CDR3 spells CASILSRDRAYEQYF. The CDR3 DNA reads as TGTGCCAGCATACTATCGCGGGACAGGGCCTACGAGCAGTACTTC.

V usage is TRBV4-3 and J usage is TRBJ2-5; perhaps TRBD2 as D (6 bases). In germline, CDR1 is LGHNA, CDR2 YSLEER. This CDR3 has 15 residues. V was shortened by 3 bases and J by 5 bases, with 16 bases between the two germline ends. The CDR3 DNA follows: TGCGCCAGCAGCCAGAGCCGGGACTTCCAGGAGACCCAGTACTTC. Protein product: CASSQSRDFQETQYF.

This sequence joins TRBV30 and TRBJ2-7, with 9 nucleotides matching TRBD2. The germline V gene encodes CDR1 GTSNPN and CDR2 SVGIG (reference sequence). V was pared by 3 bases and J by 2 bases, with 8 bases of the junction left unmatched. CDR3 length: 15 amino acids. The DNA of the CDR3 is TGTGCCTGGAGACTTAAAGCGGGGGGAGCCTACGAGCAGTACTTC. It yields the protein CAWRLKAGGAYEQYF.

The chain combines TRBV3-1 (or the pseudogene TRBV3-2) with TRBJ2-5; 9 bases are shared with TRBD1. CDR1 LGHDT and CDR2 YNNKEL come from the germline V gene (reference sequence). This CDR3 is built from 16 residues. V shed 3 bases and J 5 bases; nucleotides not matched to a gene: 10. The CDR3 protein is CASSQSDRGFLETQYF. CDR3 DNA: TGTGCCAGCAGCCAGAGCGACAGGGGGTTTTTGGAGACCCAGTACTTC.

The rearrangement joins TRBV28 to TRBJ1-1; a weak D match, TRBD1 (6 bases). Looked up from germline, CDR1 is MDHEN and CDR2 is SYDVKM. Trimming took 4 bases from V and 1 from J, leaving 16 bases between them. This CDR3 has 16 residues. CDR3 loop: CASSSLRGARNTEAFF. CDR3 bases: TGTGCCAGCAGTTCACTACGGGGGGCTCGGAACACTGAAGCTTTCTTT. Filled out from reference TRBV28 and TRBJ1-1, the complete variable domain reads DVKVTQSSRYLVKRTGEKVFLECVQDMDHENMFWYRQDPGLGLRLIYFSYDVKMKEKGDIPEGYSVSREKKERFSLILESASTNQTSMYLCASSSLRGARNTEAFFGQGTRLTVV.

This sequence joins TRBV28 and TRBJ2-7, with TRBD1 as a possible D gene (6 bases). The germline gives CDR1 MDHEN, CDR2 SYDVKM. V lost 10 bases and J lost 0, with 13 bases in between. This CDR3 contains 13 residues. CDR3 sequence reads: CAILNRDSYEQYF. Written as DNA, the CDR3 is TGTGCCATTCTTAACAGGGACTCCTACGAGCAGTACTTC.

The chain's CDR3 is CASSLNGLPDTQYF. DNA for the CDR3: TGTGCCAGCAGCTTAAACGGTCTCCCAGATACGCAGTATTTT. The rearrangement uses TRBV7-3 and TRBJ2-3; D is unresolved. CDR1 is SGHTA and CDR2 is FQGTGA in the germline V gene. V lost 1 base to trimming and J lost 4 bases, with 9 bases between them. This CDR3 has 14 residues.

This clone appeared once. This chain uses TRBV11-2 with TRBJ2-7; TRBD2 matches 11 bases. Trimming at V came to 7 bases and at J to 1 base, leaving 6 bases not matched to a gene. The CDR3 is 15 amino acids. CDR1 SGHAT and CDR2 FQNNGV come from the germline V gene. This CDR3 is CASTAGLAVSYEQYF. Written as DNA, the CDR3 is TGTGCCAGCACCGCGGGACTAGCGGTTTCCTACGAGCAGTACTTC.

The rearrangement uses TRBV4-3 and TRBJ2-5; 8 bases agree with TRBD1. The V gene end was trimmed by 1 base and the J gene end by 0 bases; junction bases not matched to a gene: 1. Germline loops: CDR1 LGHNA, CDR2 YSLEER. This CDR3 region has 15 residues. CDR3 nucleotide sequence: TGCGCCAGCAGCCAAGGGACAGGGTACCAAGAGACCCAGTACTTC. Protein: CASSQGTGYQETQYF.

The rearrangement uses TRBV5-1 and TRBJ1-1; 10 bases line up with TRBD1. Germline assignment: CDR1 SGHRS and CDR2 YFSETQ. There are 13 residues in the CDR3. Trimming at V came to 4 bases and at J to 11 bases, leaving 8 bases not matched to a gene. CDR3 nucleotides: TGCGCCAGCAGCCCCGGACAGGGGGGTAAGGCTTTCTTT. It codes for CASSPGQGGKAFF.

This rearrangement joins TRBV5-1 to TRBJ1-6, with 9 nucleotides matching TRBD1. The V segment lost 0 bases and the J segment 8 bases; nucleotides outside the gene matches: 9. From germline, CDR1 is SGHRS and CDR2 YFSETQ. This CDR3 contains 17 residues. The CDR3 region is CASSLAANGQGYSPLHF. Written as DNA, the CDR3 is TGCGCCAGCAGCTTGGCGGCTAACGGACAGGGGTATTCACCCCTCCACTTT.

The genes are TRBV2 and TRBJ1-2; 8 bases agree with TRBD1. This CDR3 contains 18 residues. Unmatched junction bases numbered 17, after V lost 4 bases and J lost 4 bases. Germline CDR1 SNHLY, CDR2 FYNNEI. The CDR3 sequence: CASSGGPGQGANSYGYTF. CDR3 in DNA: TGTGCCAGCAGTGGCGGGCCGGGGCAGGGGGCGAATTCCTATGGCTACACCTTC.

V is TRBV11-2 and J is TRBJ1-5; TRBD1 might be the D (6 bases). The CDR3 is made up of 16 amino acids. Germline CDR1 reads SGHAT; CDR2 reads FQNNGV. V was trimmed by 3 bases and J by 2 bases, leaving 14 bases between them. The CDR3 DNA reads as TGTGCCAGCAGCTTGACCCGGACAGTGCGCAATCAGCCCCAGCATTTT. It yields the protein CASSLTRTVRNQPQHF.

This clone was seen once. Here the CDR3 DNA reads TGTGCCAGCAGCGTAAGGGGTGTGAGCAATCAGCCCCAGCATTTT. Its translation: CASSVRGVSNQPQHF. V and J are TRBV9 and TRBJ1-5, with D possibly being TRBD1 (5 bases). Trimming shortened V by 1 base and J by 1 base, and 9 bases separated the two germline ends. In germline, CDR1 is SGDLS, CDR2 YYNGEE. CDR3 size: 15 residues.

The rearrangement links TRBV24-1 to TRBJ2-3; D ambiguous. The CDR3 consists of 12 residues. Germline V gives CDR1 KGHDR, CDR2 SFDVKD. V was shortened by 5 bases and J by 0 bases, with 2 bases between the two germline ends. The CDR3, as DNA: TGTGCCACCAGTGCTAGCACAGATACGCAGTATTTT. Amino acid sequence: CATSASTDTQYF.

The chain carries TRBV10-3 and TRBJ2-7; 9 bases agree with TRBD2. V shed 3 bases, J shed 4 bases, and the junction held 7 bases outside the gene matches. Germline CDR1 and CDR2: ENHRY and SYGVKD. The CDR3 contains 15 residues. CDR3 sequence reads: CAISDALAGTYEQYF. CDR3 in DNA: TGTGCCATCAGTGATGCCCTAGCGGGGACTTACGAGCAGTACTTC.

The rearrangement joins TRBV5-1 to TRBJ2-7, with 10 bases matching TRBD2. Germline assignment: CDR1 SGHRS and CDR2 YFSETQ. Trimming cost V 0 bases and J 0 bases; bases outside gene matches: 6. The CDR3 consists of 17 residues. The CDR3 is CASSLGIAGGSSYEQYF. CDR3 DNA: TGCGCCAGCAGCTTGGGTATAGCGGGGGGTAGCTCCTACGAGCAGTACTTC.

The chain uses TRBV30 and TRBJ1-1; TRBD1 might be the D (5 bases). Trimming pared 0 bases from V and 0 bases from J, leaving 8 bases between. CDR1 GTSNPN and CDR2 SVGIG come from the germline V gene (reference sequence). The CDR3 runs to 14 residues. CDR3 sequence: CAWSVAGMNTEAFF. DNA for the CDR3: TGTGCCTGGAGTGTGGCAGGGATGAACACTGAAGCTTTCTTT.

The CDR3 loop is CASSLPGVAKNIQYF. Written as DNA, the CDR3 is TGTGCCAGCAGCTTGCCAGGGGTAGCCAAAAACATTCAGTACTTC. The chain joins TRBV5-6 to TRBJ2-4, with D perhaps TRBD1 (6 bases). CDR3 length: 15 residues. V was trimmed by 1 base and J by 0 bases, leaving 8 bases between them. The germline V gene encodes CDR1 SGHDT and CDR2 YYEEEE.

This chain links TRBV7-2 with TRBJ2-5; 15 bases are shared with TRBD2. Germline V gene data show CDR1 as SGHTA and CDR2 as FQGNSA. CDR3 size: 16 residues. Germline trimming cut 7 bases from V and 5 bases from J; bases unmatched to any gene: 8. In DNA form, the CDR3 reads TGTGCCAGCAAACGGACTAGCGGGGGGGCCGGGGAGACCCAGTACTTC. This codes for CASKRTSGGAGETQYF.

V gene TRBV5-1 combines with J gene TRBJ1-2, with unresolved D. Germline V CDR1 and CDR2: SGHRS, YFSETQ. The V end was cut by 0 bases, the J end by 1 base, with 4 bases between. The CDR3 length is 13 residues. CDR3 in DNA: TGCGCCAGCAGCTTGGCAGTTAACTATGGCTACACCTTC. It encodes CASSLAVNYGYTF. Looking up the rest from reference TRBV5-1 and TRBJ1-2 gives the full variable domain: KAGVTQTPRYLIKTRGQQVTLSCSPISGHRSVSWYQQTPGQGLQFLFEYFSETQRNKGNFPGRFSGRQFSNSRSEMNVSTLELGDSALYLCASSLAVNYGYTFGSGTRLTVV.

This chain connects TRBV5-6 to TRBJ1-1; a weak D match, TRBD1 (5 bases). The CDR3 extends over 12 amino acids. Germline V lookup: CDR1 SGHDT, CDR2 YYEEEE. Trimming took off 2 bases at V and 7 bases at J, with 9 bases between the two ends. CDR3 residues: CASSFRQNEAFF. CDR3 coding DNA: TGTGCCAGCAGCTTCAGACAGAATGAAGCTTTCTTT. Together with reference TRBV5-6 and TRBJ1-1, the CDR3 gives the full variable domain: DAGVTQSPTHLIKTRGQQVTLRCSPKSGHDTVSWYQQALGQGPQFIFQYYEEEERQRGNFPDRFSGHQFPNYSSELNVNALLLGDSALYLCASSFRQNEAFFGQGTRLTVV.

J is TRBJ2-3 and V is TRBV7-6; the D is unclear. Trimming removed 0 bases at V and 0 bases at J, with 7 bases between. The germline gives CDR1 SGHVS, CDR2 FNYEAQ. The length of the CDR3 is 15 residues. The CDR3 DNA is TGTGCCAGCAGCTTAGCGCCCAGAAGCACAGATACGCAGTATTTT. It is translated as CASSLAPRSTDTQYF.